This record concerns one T cell receptor (beta chain) sequence. Its antigen is still unknown. No base quality values were provided; no much bigger clone lies one nucleotide off. Another Seattle source contributed samples from volunteer blood donors who had recovered from COVID-19. Whole blood was collected in K2EDTA tubes by collaborating institutions according to the institutions' own protocols. For TCRbeta analysis, collaborator samples were shipped as frozen whole blood, as isolated PBMCs, or as DNA extracted from either sample type. The V end loses 2 bases and the J end loses 4 bases, and a stretch of 13 bases separates them. There are 16 amino acids in the CDR3, from cysteine to phenylalanine inclusive. The kept DNA is CDR3 alone, 48 bases in frame from the first base. The germline V gene (reference sequence) sets CDR1 to SGHNT and CDR2 to YYREEE. The sample is drawn from a study of blood T cell repertoires in COVID-19 (dated by TCRdb to the early 2020s). With respect to the entire study: The collaborator samples originated in the United States, Italy and Spain and spanned the acute and convalescent phases of COVID-19. The material from the prospective study consisted of cDNA or gDNA derived from T cells, B-cell-depleted T cells, or PBMCs. The dataset comprised deeply sampled blood TCRbeta repertoires from subjects exposed to, actively infected with, or recovered from COVID-19. A freely available public database, intended as a resource for researchers studying the immune response to SARS-CoV-2, is where the repertoires were released. Samples were obtained from the ongoing ImmuneRACE study (first 160 participants) and from 1,254 subjects provided by 6 global collaborators. The sample metadata nearly always contained a de-identified subject ID, COVID-19 status, age in years and sex. HLA class I and class II types, where available, came from metadata supplied by the sample provider rather than from assay-based typing. What the research found in general, with its limitations: How much clinical and demographic metadata was included differed by source and by participant, and the metadata was provided uncurated.

TCRbeta CDR3 regions were amplified from genomic DNA using the immunoSEQ Assay, a bias-controlled multiplex PCR. Per the original workflow: Nucleated cell counts per sample were estimated from amplification of reference gene primers within the assay. To quantify the absolute abundance of each unique TCRbeta CDR3 rearrangement, sequence reads were collapsed and filtered. For each sample, productive Simpson clonality was calculated by taking the square root of Simpson's diversity index across productive rearrangements. Held by TCRdb, this immuneACCESS table contains in-frame sequences only and omits some clones. Under half of the omission traces to an unresolved V gene where checked; the cause of the rest is unknown. V and J calls and clone size are those listed in that table; D and trimming were worked out from the DNA. The sample yields around 300,000 clones; approximately 83% were counted once. The ten biggest clones cover about 2.2% of the sample.

This clonotype originated in a woman in her twenties or thirties who had recovered from COVID-19. The specimen was peripheral blood. The chain joins TRBV5-4 to TRBJ2-6, and TRBD2 may be the D gene, going by 6 matching bases. The nucleotide sequence is TGTGCCAGCAGCTTTTTATGGGGGGACGGGGCCAACGTCCTGACTTTC. The translation is CASSFLWGDGANVLTF.